The clone carrying this TCR beta chain was seen only once. The data stem from a study of blood T cell repertoires in COVID-19. On the study more broadly: Specimens from acute and convalescent COVID-19 originated in the United States, Italy and Spain. Sample material is recorded as cDNA or gDNA derived from T cells, B-cell-depleted T cells, or PBMCs.

Per the original data handling: Researchers report that nucleated cell counts were estimated from reference gene primer amplification. Sequencing used immunoSEQ multiplex PCR; TCRdb keeps in-frame clones, though not all of them. That table furnishes V, J and clone size, whereas the DNA furnished D and trimming. The data contain under 200,000 clones, 80% to 95% of them singletons. The CDR3 has 13 amino acids. CDR1 SGHTA and CDR2 FQGNSA come from the germline V gene. Trimming took 5 bases from V and 3 from J, leaving 8 bases between them. J is TRBJ2-1 and V is TRBV7-2; D unclear. The receptor comes from a man aged 50 or older with acute or convalescent COVID-19. The specimen sequenced was peripheral blood. The DNA of the CDR3 is TGTGCCAGCAGCCAGGCTATCTACAATGAGCAGTTCTTC. As protein: CASSQAIYNEQFF.